These 29 T cell receptor beta chains came from one sample sequenced in a study of Ad26.COV2.S vaccination and SARS-CoV-2 variants. Indicated treatment: roughly 19 received Ad26.COV2.S at low or high dose, single or two shots; 5 received placebo; per-sample allocation not given. Sampling was done on day 63 after the first vaccine or placebo injection. TCRdb's table, derived via immunoSEQ multiplex PCR, lists solely in-frame clones and lacks some. The table lists some 640,000 clones, about 89% of them singletons. Sequences were derived from peripheral blood, sampled in a trial of Ad26.COV2.S vaccine versus placebo. All receptors come from a person between 18 and 65 years old who received the Ad26.COV2.S COVID-19 vaccine or a placebo.

In DNA, the CDR3 is TGTGCCTGGAACCTAGGGGGCAGGGGGCATTCCGGCTACACCTTC. Encoded protein: CAWNLGGRGHSGYTF. V usage is TRBV30 and J usage is TRBJ1-2; 8 bases agree with TRBD1. The CDR3 extends over 15 amino acids. J was trimmed by 8 bases and V by 4 bases; bases with no gene match: 15. CDR1 is GTSNPN and CDR2 is SVGIG in the germline V gene (reference sequence).

V usage is TRBV18 and J usage is TRBJ2-1; 7 bases are shared with TRBD1. From germline, CDR1 is KGHSH and CDR2 LQKENI. The junction had 14 bases not matched to a gene; V was cut back by 6 bases and J by 9 bases. The CDR3 spans 15 residues. The DNA for the CDR3 is TGTGCCAGCTCCACAGGGGTGGTCCCAATGAGTGAGCAGTTCTTC. This translates into CASSTGVVPMSEQFF.

The CDR3 region is CASRVPRVIAGNTIYF. The DNA for the CDR3 is TGTGCAAGTCGCGTCCCTAGGGTAATCGCTGGAAACACCATATATTTT. The chain uses TRBV12-2 and TRBJ1-3. TRBV12-2 is a pseudogene. The CDR3 has 16 residues.

This chain links TRBV10-2 with TRBJ1-5, with 9 bases aligning to TRBD1. Trimming took 2 bases from V and 11 from J; bases not matched to a gene: 4. Germline V CDR1 and CDR2: WSHSY, SAAADI. This CDR3 spans 13 amino acids. The CDR3 loop is CASSEPGQGSQHF. CDR3 nucleotide sequence: TGCGCCAGCAGTGAGCCGGGACAGGGTTCCCAGCATTTT.

This chain uses TRBV3-1 (or the pseudogene TRBV3-2) with TRBJ1-3; no definite D call. The germline V gene encodes CDR1 LGHDT and CDR2 YNNKEL (reference sequence). The CDR3 contains 15 residues. With 6 bases removed from V and 3 bases from J, the gap between germline ends came to 15 bases. CDR3 amino acids: CASSSGVTLGNTIYF. The CDR3, as DNA: TGTGCCAGCAGTTCCGGGGTGACTCTTGGAAACACCATATATTTT.

The gene calls are TRBV11-2 and TRBJ2-2, with TRBD2 identical over 11 bases. The CDR3 is made up of 18 amino acids. Unmatched junction bases numbered 8, after V lost 1 base and J lost 4 bases. CDR1 and CDR2 from the germline V gene are SGHAT and FQNNGV. CDR3 coding DNA: TGTGCCAGCAGCTTAGTCCTGGGTACTAGCGGGAGCACCGGGGAGCTGTTTTTT. Encoded protein: CASSLVLGTSGSTGELFF.

This chain links TRBV18 with TRBJ2-2; D uncertain. The CDR3 totals 16 residues. Germline V gives CDR1 KGHSH, CDR2 LQKENI. V gave up 3 bases and J gave up 3 bases, with 14 bases separating them. The CDR3 here is CASSPFTGIDTGELFF. The CDR3 DNA reads as TGTGCCAGCTCACCCTTTACGGGTATAGACACCGGGGAGCTGTTTTTT.

This chain joins TRBV3-1 (or the pseudogene TRBV3-2) and TRBJ1-6; D not resolved. Germline lookup yields CDR1 LGHDT and CDR2 YNNKEL (reference sequence). The CDR3 runs to 19 residues. V was trimmed by 5 bases and J by 5 bases, leaving 25 bases between them. Written as DNA, the CDR3 is TGTGCCAGCAGCAACCCGTCAGGTTGGGTGAAGGAAGATAATTCACCCCTCCACTTT. This sequence encodes CASSNPSGWVKEDNSPLHF.

The rearrangement links TRBV9 to TRBJ2-5; a possible D gene is TRBD1 (6 bases). CDR3 length equals 15 residues. Germline V lookup: CDR1 SGDLS, CDR2 YYNGEE. Trimming cost V 1 base and J 2 bases, with 12 bases left between them. Here the CDR3 DNA reads TGTGCCAGCAGCGTAACCCAAAGGGGGCAAGAGACCCAGTACTTC. As protein: CASSVTQRGQETQYF.

The gene calls are TRBV27 and TRBJ1-6, with 10 bases identical to TRBD1. The germline gives CDR1 MNHEY, CDR2 SMNVEV (reference sequence). V trimming: 6 bases; J trimming: 9 bases; junction bases outside the gene matches: 5. This CDR3 is built from 14 residues. CDR3 region: CASRWTGGSSPLHF. In DNA form, the CDR3 reads TGTGCCAGCAGATGGACAGGGGGGTCTTCACCCCTCCACTTT.

The rearrangement joins TRBV5-6 to TRBJ1-1; D is possibly TRBD1 (5 bases). The V gene's germline CDR1 is SGHDT and CDR2 YYEEEE. The V and J ends lost 0 bases and 6 bases respectively, with 9 bases between them. The CDR3 loop spans 13 amino acids. The CDR3 DNA is TGTGCCAGCAGCTTGGCCGGGGGACCTGAAGCTTTCTTT. It codes for CASSLAGGPEAFF.

The chain employs TRBV21-1 and TRBJ2-1; the table's D call, TRBD1, was not checked against the DNA. TRBV21-1 is classified as a pseudogene. This CDR3 is 15 amino acids long. CDR3 nucleotides: TGTGCCAGCAGCAAGAGAGACAGGTGGACCAATGAGCAGTTCTTC. This gives the protein CASSKRDRWTNEQFF.

In DNA form, the CDR3 reads TGCGCCAGCAGCCTGGGACAGGGGTGGGATGAGCAGTTCTTC. This sequence encodes CASSLGQGWDEQFF. This chain connects TRBV5-1 to TRBJ2-1, with 10 bases matching TRBD1. Trimming cost V 4 bases and J 8 bases; bases outside gene matches: 6. The CDR3 has 14 residues. Germline CDR1 is SGHRS and CDR2 is YFSETQ.

The chain carries TRBV19 and TRBJ2-1, with 8 positions matching TRBD2. This CDR3 spans 19 amino acids. Germline assignment: CDR1 LNHDA and CDR2 SQIVND (reference sequence). V was clipped by 4 bases and J by 10 bases; unmatched bases: 24. Here the CDR3 reads CASSSPQLGGAGAGLEQFF. In DNA, the CDR3 is TGTGCCAGTAGTAGTCCACAGCTGGGGGGAGCGGGAGCGGGGTTGGAGCAGTTCTTC.

This chain joins TRBV12-3 or TRBV12-4 and TRBJ1-2; D remains ambiguous. V was pared by 6 bases and J by 7 bases, with 12 bases between. The CDR3 spans 12 residues. CDR3 residues: CASSPGLRGYTF. DNA for the CDR3: TGTGCCAGCAGCCCGGGCCTTCGTGGCTACACCTTC.

This clone occurred a few times. This chain connects TRBV27 to TRBJ1-2; 10 positions agree with TRBD1. CDR1 is MNHEY and CDR2 is SMNVEV in the germline V gene (reference sequence). The junction had 3 bases not matched to a gene; V was cut back by 3 bases and J by 2 bases. This CDR3 has 15 amino acids. The CDR3 nucleotides are TGTGCCAGCAGTTTCCGGGACAGGGGAAACTATGGCTACACCTTC. Its translation is CASSFRDRGNYGYTF.

The chain is built from TRBV10-1 and TRBJ1-5; 9 nucleotides match TRBD1. Per the germline V gene, CDR1 is WNHNN and CDR2 is SYGVQD (reference sequence). This CDR3 has 11 amino acids. The CDR3 spells CAGQGNQPQHF. CDR3 bases: TGCGCGGGACAGGGAAATCAGCCCCAGCATTTT.

The rearrangement links TRBV24-1 to TRBJ2-1, with 9 bases fitting TRBD2. The trim removed 3 bases at V and 5 bases at J, leaving 7 bases unmatched. CDR1 is KGHDR, CDR2 SFDVKD, per germline. The CDR3 has 16 residues. DNA for the CDR3: TGTGCCACCAGTGATCTGATGACTAGCGGACACAATGAGCAGTTCTTC. Translating it yields CATSDLMTSGHNEQFF.

The chain's CDR3 is CASSPRLAGGYSTGELFF. Here the CDR3 DNA reads TGTGCCAGCAGCCCCCGGCTAGCGGGAGGGTATAGCACCGGGGAGCTGTTTTTT. V usage is TRBV5-4 and J usage is TRBJ2-2, with 12 bases identical to TRBD2. Unmatched junction bases numbered 11, after V lost 4 bases and J lost 4 bases. Germline CDR1 and CDR2: SGHNT and YYREEE (reference sequence). The CDR3 runs to 18 residues.

The V and J genes are TRBV6-2 or TRBV6-3 and TRBJ2-2; D is possibly TRBD2 (7 bases). Germline V gene data show CDR1 as MNHEY and CDR2 as SVGEGT. V was clipped by 2 bases and J by 5 bases, with 21 bases between them. The CDR3 has 18 residues. DNA of the CDR3: TGTGCCAGCAGTTACCCCCACCGGGGGGCATCGAGGACCGGGGAGCTGTTTTTT. Amino acid sequence: CASSYPHRGASRTGELFF.

The rearrangement joins TRBV2 to TRBJ1-6; 9 nucleotides line up with TRBD1. This CDR3 spans 14 amino acids. Germline CDR1 is SNHLY and CDR2 is FYNNEI. The V segment lost 9 bases and the J segment 10 bases; nucleotides outside the gene matches: 10. For the CDR3, the DNA is TGTGCCAGTAGGCCACAGGGGGCCGCCTCACCCCTCCACTTT. Translated, it gives CASRPQGAASPLHF.

The genes are TRBV5-4 and TRBJ1-2; D might be TRBD1 (6 bases). The V and J ends lost 4 bases and 4 bases respectively, with 14 bases between them. Germline V gene sequence: CDR1 SGHNT, CDR2 YYREEE (reference sequence). CDR3 length: 14 amino acids. CDR3 amino acids: CASSRGAGAYGYTF. CDR3 coding DNA: TGTGCCAGCAGCCGCGGGGCAGGGGCCTATGGCTACACCTTC.

The chain has TRBV24-1 and TRBJ2-2, with TRBD2 matching over 14 bases. Germline V lookup: CDR1 KGHDR, CDR2 SFDVKD. The CDR3 covers 14 residues. The V and J ends lost 10 bases and 3 bases, in that order; junction bases with no gene match: 0. For the CDR3, the DNA is TGTGCCACGACTAGCGGGAGGGACACCGGGGAGCTGTTTTTT. Residues: CATTSGRDTGELFF.

This chain connects TRBV27 to TRBJ1-2; TRBD1 agrees at 8 bases. Per the germline V gene, CDR1 is MNHEY and CDR2 is SMNVEV (reference sequence). CDR3 length: 14 amino acids. V lost 6 bases, J lost 6 bases, and 9 bases stayed unmatched. The CDR3 DNA reads TGTGCCAGCAGAGGAGGCAGGGGGCATCATGGCTACACCTTC. Translating it yields CASRGGRGHHGYTF.

The chain has TRBV9 and TRBJ2-3; D is possibly TRBD2 (5 bases). V was cut by 4 bases and J by 11 bases, with 14 bases left in between. Looked up from germline, CDR1 is SGDLS and CDR2 is YYNGEE. The CDR3 extends over 12 amino acids. The CDR3 bases are TGTGCCAGCAGCCCCAGGCGACGGGGGCAGTATTTT. Amino acids: CASSPRRRGQYF.

The chain carries TRBV6-5 and TRBJ2-2; D is uncertain. Per the germline V gene, CDR1 is MNHEY and CDR2 is SVGAGI. CDR3 size: 15 residues. Trimming cost V 6 bases and J 1 base, with 12 bases left between them. This CDR3 reads CASSPGHGNTGELFF. In nucleotides, the CDR3 is TGTGCCAGCAGCCCCGGCCATGGGAACACCGGGGAGCTGTTTTTT.

V and J are TRBV5-4 and TRBJ2-1; 8 bases align to TRBD2. CDR3 size: 16 residues. V was pared by 4 bases and J by 0 bases, with 6 bases of the junction left unmatched. Looked up from germline, CDR1 is SGHNT and CDR2 is YYREEE (reference sequence). For the CDR3, the DNA is TGTGCCAGCAGCATTGGCGGGGGGAGCTCCTACAATGAGCAGTTCTTC. Translated, it gives CASSIGGGSSYNEQFF.

The chain has TRBV11-2 and TRBJ2-1; a weak D match, TRBD2 (6 bases). CDR1 SGHAT and CDR2 FQNNGV come from the germline V gene. The germline V and J ends were trimmed by 3 bases and 6 bases, with 15 bases remaining between them. The CDR3 sequence is 15 residues long. The CDR3 here is CASSFGGTVFNEQFF. CDR3 coding DNA: TGTGCCAGCAGCTTTGGAGGGACGGTCTTCAATGAGCAGTTCTTC.

The rearrangement joins TRBV5-1 to TRBJ1-1, with unresolved D. Germline V gene data show CDR1 as SGHRS and CDR2 as YFSETQ. Trimming left V 4 bases short and J 3 bases short, with 13 bases between. The CDR3 consists of 14 residues. The CDR3 region has the DNA TGCGCCAGCAGCCCCGCAAATTGGGACACTGAAGCTTTCTTT. Its translation: CASSPANWDTEAFF. Based on the CDR3 plus reference TRBV5-1 and TRBJ1-1, the full variable domain is KAGVTQTPRYLIKTRGQQVTLSCSPISGHRSVSWYQQTPGQGLQFLFEYFSETQRNKGNFPGRFSGRQFSNSRSEMNVSTLELGDSALYLCASSPANWDTEAFFGQGTRLTVV.